This TCR beta chain originates from a study of blood T cell repertoires in COVID-19. At the level of the study: Nucleic acid was either cDNA or gDNA, and it came from T cells, B-cell-depleted T cells, or PBMCs.

V was trimmed by 5 bases and J by 0 bases, leaving 11 bases between them. CDR3 size: 14 residues. The germline V gene has CDR1 PRHDT and CDR2 FYEKMQ (reference sequence). Assay used: immunoSEQ multiplex PCR; TCRdb lists only in-frame clones, some missing. Of 95,000 to 150,000 clones detected, more than 70% appear once; the ten largest clones hold over 6.5%. The sequencing input was peripheral blood. This TCR was sampled from a human donor in a cohort sampled during active COVID-19. The genes are TRBV13 and TRBJ2-7, with D perhaps TRBD1 (6 bases). CDR3 in amino acids: CASSPEGGSYEQYF. CDR3 nucleotide sequence: TGTGCCAGCAGCCCCGAAGGGGGCTCCTACGAGCAGTACTTC.